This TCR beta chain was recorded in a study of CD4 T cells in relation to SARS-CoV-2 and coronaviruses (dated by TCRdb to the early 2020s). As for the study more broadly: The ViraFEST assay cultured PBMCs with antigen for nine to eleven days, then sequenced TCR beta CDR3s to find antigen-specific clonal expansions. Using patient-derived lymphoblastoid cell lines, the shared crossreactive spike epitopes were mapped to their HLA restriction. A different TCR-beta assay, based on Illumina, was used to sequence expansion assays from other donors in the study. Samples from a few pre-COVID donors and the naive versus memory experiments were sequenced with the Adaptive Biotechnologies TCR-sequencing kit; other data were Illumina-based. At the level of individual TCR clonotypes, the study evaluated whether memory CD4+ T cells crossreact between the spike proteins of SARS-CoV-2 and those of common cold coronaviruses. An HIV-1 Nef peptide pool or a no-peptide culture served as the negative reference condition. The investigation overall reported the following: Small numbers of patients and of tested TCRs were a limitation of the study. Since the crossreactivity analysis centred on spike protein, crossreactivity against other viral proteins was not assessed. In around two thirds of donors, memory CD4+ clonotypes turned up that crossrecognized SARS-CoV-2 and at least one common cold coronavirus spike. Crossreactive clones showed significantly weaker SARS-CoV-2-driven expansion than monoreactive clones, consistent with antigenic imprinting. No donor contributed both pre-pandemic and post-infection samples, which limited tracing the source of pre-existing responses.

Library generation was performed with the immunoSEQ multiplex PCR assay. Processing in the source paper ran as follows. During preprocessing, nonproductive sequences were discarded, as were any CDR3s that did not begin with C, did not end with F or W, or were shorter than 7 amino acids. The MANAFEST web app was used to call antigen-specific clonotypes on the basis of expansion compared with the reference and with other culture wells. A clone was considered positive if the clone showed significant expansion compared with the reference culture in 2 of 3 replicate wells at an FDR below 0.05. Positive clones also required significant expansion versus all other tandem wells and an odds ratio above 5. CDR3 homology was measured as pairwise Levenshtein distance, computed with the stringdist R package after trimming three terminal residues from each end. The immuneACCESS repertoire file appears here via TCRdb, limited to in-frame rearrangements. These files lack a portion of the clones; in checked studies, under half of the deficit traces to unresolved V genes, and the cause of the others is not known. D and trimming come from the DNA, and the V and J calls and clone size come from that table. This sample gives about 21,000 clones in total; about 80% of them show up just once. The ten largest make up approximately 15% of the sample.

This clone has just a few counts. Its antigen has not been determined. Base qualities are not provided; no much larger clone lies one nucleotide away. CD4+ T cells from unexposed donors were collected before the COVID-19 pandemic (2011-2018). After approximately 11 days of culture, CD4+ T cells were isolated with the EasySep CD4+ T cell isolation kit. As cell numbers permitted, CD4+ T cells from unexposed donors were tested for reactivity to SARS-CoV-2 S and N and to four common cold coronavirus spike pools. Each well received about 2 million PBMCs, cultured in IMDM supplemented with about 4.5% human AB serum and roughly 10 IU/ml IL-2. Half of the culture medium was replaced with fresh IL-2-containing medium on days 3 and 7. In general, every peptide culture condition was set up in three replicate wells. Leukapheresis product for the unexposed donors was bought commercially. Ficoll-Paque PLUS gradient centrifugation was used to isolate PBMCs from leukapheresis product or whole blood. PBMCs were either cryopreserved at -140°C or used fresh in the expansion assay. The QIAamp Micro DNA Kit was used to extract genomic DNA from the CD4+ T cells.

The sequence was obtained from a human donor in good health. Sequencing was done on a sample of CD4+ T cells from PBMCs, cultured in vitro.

The sequenced DNA is TGTGCCAGCTCACCACCTGGTACTAGCGTGCTCTACGAGCAGTACTTC. Its translation is CASSPPGTSVLYEQYF. Recombination linked TRBV18 to TRBJ2-7; 7 central nucleotides agree with TRBD2. Here V drops 0 bases and J drops 3 bases, and the junction holds 8 bases not matched to any gene. According to the germline V gene, CDR1 reads KGHSH and CDR2 reads LQKENI. The CDR3 spans 16 residues, from the cysteine through the phenylalanine. Only the CDR3 part of the read is kept: 48 bases, read in frame from the first base.